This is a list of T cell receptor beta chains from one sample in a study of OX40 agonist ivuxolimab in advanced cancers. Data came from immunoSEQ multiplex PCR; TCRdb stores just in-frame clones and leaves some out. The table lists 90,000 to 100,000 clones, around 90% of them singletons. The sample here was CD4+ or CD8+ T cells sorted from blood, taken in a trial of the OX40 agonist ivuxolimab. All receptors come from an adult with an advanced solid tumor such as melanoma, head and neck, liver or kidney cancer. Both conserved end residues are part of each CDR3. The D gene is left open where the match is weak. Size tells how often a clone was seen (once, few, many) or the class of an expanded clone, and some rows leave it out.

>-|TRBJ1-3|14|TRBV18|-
CASSPESYPDTIYF
TGTGCCAGCTCACCAGAGTCGTATCCTGACACCATATATTTT
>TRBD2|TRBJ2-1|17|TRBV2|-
CASSVTQSGSSYNEQFF
TGTGCCAGCAGTGTAACTCAAAGCGGGAGCTCCTACAATGAGCAGTTCTTC
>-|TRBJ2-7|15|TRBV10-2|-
CASLAPGGTPYEQYF
TGCGCCAGCTTAGCTCCGGGCGGGACCCCCTACGAGCAGTACTTC
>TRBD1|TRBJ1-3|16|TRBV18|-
CASSPPGQGAGNTIYF
TGTGCCAGCTCACCGCCCGGACAGGGGGCTGGAAACACCATATATTTT
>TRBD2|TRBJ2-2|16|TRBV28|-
CASPPGLAGQNGELFF
TGTGCCAGCCCCCCCGGACTAGCGGGACAGAACGGGGAGCTGTTTTTT
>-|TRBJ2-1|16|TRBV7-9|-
CASSPGLASSYNEQFF
TGTGCCAGCAGCCCAGGACTGGCAAGCTCCTACAATGAGCAGTTCTTC
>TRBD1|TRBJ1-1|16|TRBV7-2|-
CASSLGTGGAITEAFF
TGTGCCAGCAGCTTAGGGACAGGGGGCGCGATCACTGAAGCTTTCTTT
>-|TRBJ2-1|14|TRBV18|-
CASSPPAVNNEQFF
TGTGCCAGCTCACCACCGGCAGTGAACAATGAGCAGTTCTTC
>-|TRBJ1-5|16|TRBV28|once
CASHPLATVSNQPQHF
TGTGCCAGTCATCCCTTAGCCACCGTCAGCAATCAGCCCCAGCATTTT
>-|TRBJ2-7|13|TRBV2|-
CASVGVGSYEQYF
TGTGCCAGCGTGGGGGTGGGCTCCTACGAGCAGTACTTC
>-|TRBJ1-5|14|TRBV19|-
CASSSQGPNQPQHF
TGTGCCAGTAGTTCGCAGGGTCCGAATCAGCCCCAGCATTTT
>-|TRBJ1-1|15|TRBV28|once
CASSPVDTVATEAFF
TGTGCCAGCAGTCCCGTCGACACCGTCGCCACTGAAGCTTTCTTT
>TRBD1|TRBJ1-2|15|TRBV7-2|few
CASSLGQGAYYGYTF
TGTGCCAGCAGCTTAGGGCAGGGGGCCTACTATGGCTACACCTTC
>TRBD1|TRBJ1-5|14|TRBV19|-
CASTWTGSNQPQHF
TGTGCCAGTACTTGGACAGGGAGCAATCAGCCCCAGCATTTT
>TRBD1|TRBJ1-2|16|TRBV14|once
CASSQEPGQGGFSSTF
TGTGCCAGCAGCCAAGAACCGGGACAGGGCGGTTTTAGTTCTACCTTC
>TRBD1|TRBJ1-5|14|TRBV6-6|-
CASSYWGQNQPQHF
TGTGCCAGCAGTTACTGGGGACAGAATCAGCCCCAGCATTTT
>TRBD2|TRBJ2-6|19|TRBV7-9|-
CASSLRSVAGSAGANVLTF
TGTGCCAGCAGCTTAAGGTCAGTAGCGGGATCAGCAGGGGCCAACGTCCTGACTTTC
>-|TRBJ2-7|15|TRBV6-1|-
CASSEGAGLNYEQYF
TGTGCCAGCAGTGAGGGAGCAGGGCTAAACTACGAGCAGTACTTC
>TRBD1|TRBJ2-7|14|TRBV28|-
CASSSGTVSYEQYF
TGTGCCAGCAGTTCCGGGACAGTCTCCTACGAGCAGTACTTC
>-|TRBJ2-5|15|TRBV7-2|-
CASSLQREIRETQYF
TGTGCCAGCAGCTTACAACGGGAGATTCGAGAGACCCAGTACTTC
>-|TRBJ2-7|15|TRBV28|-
CASSPARQGGYEQYF
TGTGCCAGCAGTCCTGCCCGGCAGGGAGGCTACGAGCAGTACTTC
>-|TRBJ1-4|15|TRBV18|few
CASSPPSAEGEKLFF
TGTGCCAGCTCACCCCCCAGTGCGGAAGGTGAAAAACTGTTTTTT
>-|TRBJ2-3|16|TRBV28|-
CASSPLGGTRTDTQYF
TGTGCCAGCAGTCCCTTAGGAGGTACCCGCACAGATACGCAGTATTTT
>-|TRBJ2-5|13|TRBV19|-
CASSPDRPETQYF
TGTGCCAGTAGTCCCGACAGGCCAGAGACCCAGTACTTC